One and the same sample provided the 18 T cell receptor beta chains below, sequenced in a study of OX40 agonist ivuxolimab in advanced cancers. The protocol was immunoSEQ multiplex PCR, while the TCRdb copy is restricted to in-frame clones and leaves out a portion. In the table there are approximately 110,000 clones, 92% of which are singletons. The sample in question was CD4+ or CD8+ T cells sorted from blood, obtained in a trial of the OX40 agonist ivuxolimab. These receptors were taken from an adult with an advanced solid tumor such as melanoma, head and neck, liver or kidney cancer.

This clone has just a few counts. The chain joins TRBV7-8 to TRBJ2-2, with D hard to call. The V gene lost 5 bases and the J gene lost 5 bases, with 9 bases spanning the gap. The CDR3 is 13 amino acids. Germline loops: CDR1 SGHVS, CDR2 FQNEAQ. The CDR3 coding sequence is TGTGCCAGCAGCGCCCGATTAACCGGGGAGCTGTTTTTT. As protein: CASSARLTGELFF. Full variable domain (missing parts from reference TRBV7-8 and TRBJ2-2): GAGVSQSPRYKVAKRGQDVALRCDPISGHVSLFWYQQALGQGPEFLTYFQNEAQLDKSGLPSDRFFAERPEGSVSTLKIQRTQQEDSAVYLCASSARLTGELFFGEGSRLTVL.

This chain joins TRBV11-2 and TRBJ1-1, with D uncertain. The CDR3 totals 13 residues. Germline V CDR1 and CDR2: SGHAT, FQNNGV. V lost 0 bases, J lost 0 bases, and 2 bases lay in between. The chain's CDR3 is CASSLEMNTEAFF. DNA of the CDR3: TGTGCCAGCAGCTTAGAAATGAACACTGAAGCTTTCTTT. The full variable domain, in which reference TRBV11-2 and TRBJ1-1 provide the parts outside the CDR3, is EAGVAQSPRYKIIEKRQSVAFWCNPISGHATLYWYQQILGQGPKLLIQFQNNGVVDDSQLPKDRFSAERLKGVDSTLKIQPAKLEDSAVYLCASSLEMNTEAFFGQGTRLTVV.

The chain has TRBV28 and TRBJ1-2; D may be TRBD1 (6 bases). CDR3 length equals 14 residues. Trimming removed 2 bases at V and 6 bases at J, with 13 bases between. CDR1 is MDHEN, CDR2 SYDVKM, per germline. The CDR3 protein is CASSLAGDFDGYTF. In nucleotides, the CDR3 is TGTGCCAGCAGTTTAGCAGGGGATTTTGATGGCTACACCTTC.

This chain links TRBV27 with TRBJ2-7; D tentatively fits TRBD1 or TRBD2 (5 bases each). In germline, CDR1 is MNHEY, CDR2 SMNVEV (reference sequence). This CDR3 comprises 14 residues. The ends were cut back, 7 bases at V and 6 bases at J, with 19 bases in the middle. CDR3 nucleotide sequence: TGTGCCAGCATTCGATTAGGGACCTCAGGCGAGCAGTACTTC. It is translated as CASIRLGTSGEQYF.

The CDR3 bases are TGTGCCATCAGTGACCCCGGGGCTAGCACTTCCTACGAGCAGTACTTC. Protein: CAISDPGASTSYEQYF. The chain is built from TRBV10-3 and TRBJ2-5; D could derive from TRBD1 or TRBD2 (5 bases each). The J call is in doubt because the DNA end fits TRBJ2-7 better. This CDR3 has 16 residues. Looked up from germline, CDR1 is ENHRY and CDR2 is SYGVKD.

This sequence joins TRBV30 and TRBJ1-5, with 8 bases fitting TRBD1. Germline V lookup: CDR1 GTSNPN, CDR2 SVGIG (reference sequence). J was trimmed by 2 bases and V by 2 bases; bases with no gene match: 11. The CDR3 sequence is 17 residues long. The CDR3 DNA sequence: TGTGCCTGGAGTTATCAGGGGGCGCGGAGTGGCAATCAGCCCCAGCATTTT. It is translated as CAWSYQGARSGNQPQHF.

This clone was detected only once. V usage is TRBV5-1 and J usage is TRBJ2-2, with D perhaps matching TRBD1 (6 bases). The V end was cut by 3 bases, the J end by 2 bases, with 11 bases between. CDR1 and CDR2 from the germline V gene are SGHRS and YFSETQ. CDR3 size: 15 residues. CDR3 region: CASSSGQTNTGELFF. DNA of the CDR3: TGCGCCAGCAGCTCTGGACAGACCAACACCGGGGAGCTGTTTTTT.

The chain employs TRBV19 and TRBJ1-1; D not resolved. This CDR3 has 14 amino acids. Germline-derived CDR1 and CDR2 are LNHDA and SQIVND (reference sequence). Between the trimmed V and J ends, which lost 4 bases and 1 base, there was a span of 10 bases. CDR3 nucleotide sequence: TGTGCCAGTAGTACCAGGACGGCGAACACTGAAGCTTTCTTT. This gives the protein CASSTRTANTEAFF. Together with reference TRBV19 and TRBJ1-1, the CDR3 gives the full variable domain: DGGITQSPKYLFRKEGQNVTLSCEQNLNHDAMYWYRQDPGQGLRLIYYSQIVNDFQKGDIAEGYSVSREKKESFPLTVTSAQKNPTAFYLCASSTRTANTEAFFGQGTRLTVV.

The genes are TRBV28 and TRBJ2-6, with TRBD1 identical over 8 bases. The CDR3 totals 16 residues. Looked up from germline, CDR1 is MDHEN and CDR2 is SYDVKM. V lost 3 bases to trimming and J lost 4 bases; unmatched junction nucleotides: 5. CDR3 in amino acids: CASSFRTGRGANVLTF. The DNA for the CDR3 is TGTGCCAGCAGTTTCCGGACAGGGAGAGGGGCCAACGTCCTGACTTTC.

This clone was detected a few times. The chain joins TRBV19 to TRBJ2-1; TRBD2 agrees at 7 bases. Per germline, CDR1 LNHDA and CDR2 SQIVND (reference sequence). The CDR3 extends over 13 amino acids. After removal of 5 bases from V and 8 bases from J, the junction contained 6 bases not matched to a gene. CDR3 bases: TGTGCCAGTAGTCCCAGTAGCGGGTATGAGCAGTTCTTC. It codes for CASSPSSGYEQFF.

The chain is built from TRBV7-3 and TRBJ1-1, with 9 nucleotides matching TRBD1. With 4 bases clipped from V and 11 bases from J, the junction kept 5 bases outside the gene matches. This CDR3 is 12 amino acids long. The germline CDR1 and CDR2 sequences are SGHTA and FQGTGA. DNA for the CDR3: TGTGCCAGCAGCTCCACCGGGACAGGGGCTTTCTTT. Its translation is CASSSTGTGAFF.

The J gene is TRBJ1-1, the V gene TRBV5-1; D remains ambiguous. CDR3 length equals 14 residues. Trimming removed 0 bases at V and 0 bases at J, with 6 bases between. Germline V lookup: CDR1 SGHRS, CDR2 YFSETQ. CDR3 loop: CASSLEAVNTEAFF. In DNA, the CDR3 is TGCGCCAGCAGCTTGGAAGCGGTGAACACTGAAGCTTTCTTT. Looking up the rest from reference TRBV5-1 and TRBJ1-1 gives the full variable domain: KAGVTQTPRYLIKTRGQQVTLSCSPISGHRSVSWYQQTPGQGLQFLFEYFSETQRNKGNFPGRFSGRQFSNSRSEMNVSTLELGDSALYLCASSLEAVNTEAFFGQGTRLTVV.

The chain joins TRBV28 to TRBJ2-1; 14 bases map to TRBD2. CDR3 length: 15 amino acids. Unmatched junction bases numbered 5, after V lost 6 bases and J lost 7 bases. Germline V lookup: CDR1 MDHEN, CDR2 SYDVKM. CDR3 amino acids: CASRLGTSGSNEQFF. Written as DNA, the CDR3 is TGTGCCAGCAGGCTTGGGACTAGCGGGAGTAATGAGCAGTTCTTC.

This sequence joins TRBV5-1 and TRBJ2-2, with unresolved D. Germline V CDR1 and CDR2: SGHRS, YFSETQ. Trimming took off 0 bases at V and 2 bases at J, with 8 bases between the two ends. CDR3 length: 15 amino acids. CDR3 DNA: TGCGCCAGCAGCTTGGACGGTAGAAACACCGGGGAGCTGTTTTTT. Translated: CASSLDGRNTGELFF.

The count of this clone is one. The chain is built from TRBV19 and TRBJ2-1; D gene unclear. The CDR3 runs to 9 residues. V dropped 8 bases and J dropped 10 bases, with 6 bases sitting between them. Germline V gives CDR1 LNHDA, CDR2 SQIVND (reference sequence). The CDR3 coding sequence is TGTGCCAGTCCTCTGGAGCAGTTCTTC. It specifies CASPLEQFF.

The J gene is TRBJ1-2, the V gene TRBV2; D gene ambiguous. The length of the CDR3 is 12 residues. Germline V gene sequence: CDR1 SNHLY, CDR2 FYNNEI. Trimming took off 5 bases at V and 4 bases at J, with 8 bases between the two ends. Written as DNA, the CDR3 is TGTGCCAGCAGTCAGATATCCTATGGCTACACCTTC. The encoded protein is CASSQISYGYTF.

The chain couples TRBV5-6 to TRBJ1-5; TRBD1 agrees at 8 bases. The CDR3 length is 15 residues. CDR1 is SGHDT and CDR2 is YYEEEE in the germline V gene. Trimming took 4 bases from V and 7 from J; bases not matched to a gene: 10. CDR3 residues: CASSTWTGHGQPQHF. The CDR3 DNA reads TGTGCCAGCAGCACCTGGACAGGGCACGGGCAGCCCCAGCATTTT.

This clone was recorded only once. This CDR3 is CATNLVGETQYF. The CDR3 coding sequence is TGTGCCACCAACCTAGTCGGGGAGACCCAGTACTTC. The rearrangement uses TRBV15 and TRBJ2-5; D is unresolved. V was trimmed by 7 bases and J by 5 bases, leaving 11 bases between them. This CDR3 is built from 12 residues. Looked up from germline, CDR1 is LNHNV and CDR2 is YYDKDF (reference sequence).